Below, 11 T cell receptor beta chains from the same sample are listed, as sequenced in a study of shared clonotypes between healthy human individuals (dated by TCRdb to the early 2020s). Library construction relied on the immunoSEQ multiplex PCR assay. The clones in this table, taken by TCRdb from immuneACCESS, are in-frame only. Not every clone is retained; where verified, under half of the shortfall comes from an unresolved V gene, and the cause of the rest is unknown. A total of 75,000 to 100,000 clones appear in this sample, around half of them only once. The biggest ten clones account for about 14% of the sample. The sample taken for sequencing was PBMCs. Receptors originate from a woman aged 40 to 55 in good health. Some clones in this sample may be carry-over from other donors' samples.

A remark on this clone: A far more abundant clone sits one base away, making this likely a read error. V and J are TRBV6-1 and TRBJ2-7, with D perhaps matching TRBD2 (5 bases). Germline V gene data show CDR1 as MNHNS and CDR2 as SASEGT. Trimming shortened V by 10 bases and J by 5 bases, and 21 bases separated the two germline ends. This CDR3 contains 14 residues. CDR3 in amino acids: CATRERGAQNEQYF. CDR3 in DNA: TGTGCCACCCGGGAACGGGGTGCCCAGAACGAGCAGTACTTC.

This chain uses TRBV25-1 with TRBJ1-4; the D is unclear. The V and J ends lost 4 bases and 1 base respectively, with 4 bases between them. This CDR3 region has 13 residues. CDR1 MGHDK and CDR2 SYGVNS come from the germline V gene. CDR3 DNA: TGTGCCAGCAGTGGAGAAACTAATGAAAAACTGTTTTTT. Its protein product is CASSGETNEKLFF. The full variable domain, completed using reference TRBV25-1 and TRBJ1-4, is EADIYQTPRYLVIGTGKKITLECSQTMGHDKMYWYQQDPGMELHLIHYSYGVNSTEKGDLSSESTVSRIRTEHFPLTLESARPSHTSQYLCASSGETNEKLFFGSGTQLSVL.

The chain is built from TRBV25-1 and TRBJ2-5; 7 bases line up with TRBD2. With V trimmed by 11 bases and J by 0 bases, 6 bases remained unmatched. CDR1 and CDR2 from the germline V gene are MGHDK and SYGVNS. The CDR3 runs to 13 residues. CDR3 sequence: CAAGSGDQETQYF. As DNA, the CDR3 is TGTGCCGCGGGGAGCGGGGACCAAGAGACCCAGTACTTC.

The chain joins TRBV4-1 to TRBJ2-5; D call uncertain. V was pared by 1 base and J by 2 bases, with 11 bases between. CDR1 is MGHRA, CDR2 YSYEKL, per germline. This CDR3 is 15 amino acids long. CDR3 DNA: TGCGCCAGCAGCCAAGCGGGTACTATACAAGAGACCCAGTACTTC. Its translation: CASSQAGTIQETQYF.

This clone was found many times. The chain links TRBV7-8 to TRBJ1-2; 10 bases are a match to TRBD1. The ends lost 1 base at V and 6 bases at J; junction bases unmatched: 2. Germline values: CDR1 SGHVS, CDR2 FQNEAQ. This CDR3 is 14 amino acids long. CDR3 sequence reads: CASSLVGQGDGYTF. The CDR3 DNA is TGTGCCAGCAGCTTAGTAGGACAGGGGGATGGCTACACCTTC.

This clone was seen repeatedly, ten times or more. CDR3 bases: TGTGCCAGCAGCTACGCGGCCTACGAGCAGTACTTC. Its translation is CASSYAAYEQYF. This chain connects TRBV5-6 to TRBJ2-7, with D unresolved. With 3 bases removed from V and 2 bases from J, the gap between germline ends came to 6 bases. CDR1 and CDR2 (germline): SGHDT, YYEEEE. The CDR3 totals 12 residues.

On this clone: A far larger clone is off by one base, so a read error is likely. The J gene is TRBJ2-3, the V gene TRBV4-1; D is uncertain. The germline gives CDR1 MGHRA, CDR2 YSYEKL. This CDR3 region has 15 residues. The CDR3 nucleotides are TGTGCCAGCAGCCAAGAAAGTACAGCAACTGATACGCAGTATTTT. Its translation: CASSQESTATDTQYF.

The chain carries TRBV7-9 and TRBJ2-5; D is uncertain. CDR3 length equals 14 residues. Per germline, CDR1 SEHNR and CDR2 FQNEAQ (reference sequence). The germline V and J ends were trimmed by 1 base and 3 bases, with 9 bases remaining between them. The CDR3 sequence is CASSLVPQKETQYF. The CDR3 coding sequence is TGTGCCAGCAGCTTAGTACCCCAGAAAGAGACCCAGTACTTC.

J is TRBJ1-6 and V is TRBV10-3; D gene uncertain. The length of the CDR3 is 15 residues. Trimming pared 2 bases from V and 2 bases from J, leaving 7 bases between. The germline gives CDR1 ENHRY, CDR2 SYGVKD. The CDR3 DNA is TGTGCCATCAGTGAGGAAGGCCCCTATAATTCACCCCTCCACTTT. It yields the protein CAISEEGPYNSPLHF.

This clone was counted many times. The chain uses TRBV6-5 and TRBJ2-5, with D unclear. In germline, CDR1 is MNHEY, CDR2 SVGAGI. Trimming removed 9 bases from V and 4 bases from J, with 9 bases in between. The CDR3 sequence is 11 residues long. The CDR3 nucleotides are TGTGCCAGACTGATGGGAGAGACCCAGTACTTC. It yields the protein CARLMGETQYF.

This clone has more than one count but fewer than ten. The chain has TRBV30 and TRBJ1-2; 8 bases fit TRBD1. V lost 7 bases, J lost 9 bases, and 13 bases stayed unmatched. Germline loops: CDR1 GTSNPN, CDR2 SVGIG (reference sequence). CDR3 size: 13 residues. DNA of the CDR3: TGTGCCTCGGAGGGGTCAGGGGGCGCGAGCTACACCTTC. Translated: CASEGSGGASYTF.